A single sample gave rise to the 16 T cell receptor beta chains below, sequenced in a study of tumor and adjacent non-tumor tissue in lung cancer. A modified ARM-PCR protocol with three rounds of nested PCR amplified TCRbeta. TCRdb reprocessed the multiplex PCR reads via MiXCR and lists one record per CDR3 protein. The sample yields about 110,000 distinct CDR3 sequences, nearly 85% seen once. No cell sorting was done before RNA was extracted from the tissue. Material for sequencing was lung tumor tissue. These receptors originate from a man between 65 and 85 years old with non-small cell lung cancer.

In regard to this clonotype: A junction end diverges from the germline sequence, so it may reflect a read error. The chain joins TRBV11-3 to TRBJ2-7, with a possible D match to TRBD2 (6 bases). This CDR3 comprises 14 residues. Germline CDR1 is SGHNT and CDR2 is YENEEA. The CDR3 sequence is CANTSMTGAYEQYF. The CDR3 region has the DNA TGTGCGAACACCTCAATGACGGGAGCCTACGAACAGTACTTC.

As regards this clonotype: Compared with germline, one end of the junction differs, possibly owing to a read error. The chain recombines TRBV5-5 with TRBJ2-1; D may match TRBD1 or TRBD2 (5 bases each). The CDR3 spans 17 residues. Germline V gene data show CDR1 as SGHKS and CDR2 as YYEKEE (reference sequence). As DNA, the CDR3 is TGTACCAGCAGCTTGACCTTCGGGGCTAGCTCTTACAATGAGCAGTTCTTC. It is translated as CTSSLTFGASSYNEQFF.

This chain uses TRBV7-9 with TRBJ1-1, with D unclear. Germline V gives CDR1 SEHNR, CDR2 FQNEAQ (reference sequence). This CDR3 has 13 amino acids. CDR3 protein: CDSERSPGTEAFF. Here the CDR3 DNA reads TGTGACAGTGAGAGGTCCCCGGGCACTGAAGCTTTCTTT.

A few counts support this clonotype. This chain connects TRBV6-5 to TRBJ1-1; D call uncertain. Between the trimmed V and J ends, which lost 6 bases and 5 bases, there was a span of 19 bases. Germline lookup yields CDR1 MNHEY and CDR2 SVGAGI. The CDR3 is 15 amino acids. CDR3 protein: CASRIGIGLVTEAFF. The CDR3 DNA follows: TGTGCCAGCAGGATCGGGATAGGGTTGGTTACTGAAGCTTTCTTT.

Only one count was recorded for this clonotype. Mismatch with germline at one junction end may stem from a read error. The rearrangement links TRBV6-2 or TRBV6-3 to TRBJ1-1; 8 bases fit TRBD1. This CDR3 contains 12 residues. Germline loops: CDR1 MNHEY, CDR2 SVGEGT. CDR3 protein: CASRDRSTESFF. CDR3 sequence (DNA): TGCGCCAGCAGGGACAGGAGCACTGAATCTTTCTTT.

A note on this clonotype: Compared with germline, one end of the junction differs, possibly owing to a read error. The chain combines TRBV12-3 or TRBV12-4 with TRBJ2-7; 7 bases are a match to TRBD2. CDR3 length equals 16 residues. CDR3 sequence (DNA): TGTACCAGCAGTTTAGATTGGGGGGGACTGTACTACAAGCAGTACTTC. This encodes CTSSLDWGGLYYKQYF.

In this sample, this clonotype turned up once. This may arise from a read error, as a much more abundant clone is one base away. The chain recombines TRBV11-2 with TRBJ2-5, with D tentatively TRBD2 (6 bases). The V gene lost 8 bases and the J gene lost 4 bases, with 14 bases spanning the gap. The germline V gene encodes CDR1 SGHAT and CDR2 FQNNGV. The CDR3 is 13 residues long. DNA for the CDR3: TGTGCCAGCGGCTCGCATAGCGGAGAGACCCAGTACTTC. Protein sequence: CASGSHSGETQYF. The full variable domain, its missing parts supplied by reference TRBV11-2 and TRBJ2-5, is EAGVAQSPRYKIIEKRQSVAFWCNPISGHATLYWYQQILGQGPKLLIQFQNNGVVDDSQLPKDRFSAERLKGVDSTLKIQPAKLEDSAVYLCASGSHSGETQYFGPGTRLLVL.

On this clonotype: The limits of the CDR3 on the DNA are not certain, so only TCRdb's listed CDR3 is given. The chain employs TRBV29-1 and TRBJ1-1; the tabulated D call, TRBD1, remains unverified against the DNA. Germline V gives CDR1 SQVTM, CDR2 ANQGSEA. The CDR3 is 14 residues long, ends included. CDR3 residues: CSVEQVAAGTETFF.

This clonotype occurred a few times. This rearrangement joins TRBV4-2 to TRBJ1-2; 12 bases align to TRBD1. Germline-derived CDR1 and CDR2 are LGHNA and YNFKEQ. The J segment lost 2 bases and the V segment lost 10 bases, leaving 8 bases of the junction unmatched. The CDR3 has 15 amino acids. CDR3 residues: CANRGQGARNYGYTF. The CDR3, as DNA: TGTGCCAACAGGGGACAGGGGGCAAGGAACTATGGCTACACCTTC.

Only a few counts were recorded for this clonotype. Germline is not matched at one junction end, which may reflect a read error. V usage is TRBV29-1 and J usage is TRBJ2-5; D ambiguous. Germline V lookup: CDR1 SQVTM, CDR2 ANQGSEA. The CDR3 loop spans 13 amino acids. CDR3 in amino acids: CSVADRFQEAQYF. The CDR3 DNA reads as TGCAGCGTAGCCGATAGGTTCCAAGAGGCCCAGTACTTC.

About this clonotype: Since no conserved phenylalanine or tryptophan closes the CDR3, a read error is the likely cause. The J gene is TRBJ2-1, the V gene TRBV11-2; 8 bases are a match to TRBD2. Germline CDR1 and CDR2: SGHAT and FQNNGV. The CDR3 loop spans 13 amino acids. In nucleotides, the CDR3 is TGTGCCTGCAGCATACGAGGAAGGACTAGCCAGTTCTTA. Translation gives CACSIRGRTSQFL.

This chain joins TRBV10-3 and TRBJ2-1, with 8 bases fitting TRBD2. Germline assignment: CDR1 ENHRY and CDR2 SYGVKD. The CDR3 sequence is 12 residues long. V was clipped by 4 bases and J by 10 bases; unmatched bases: 3. CDR3 amino acids: CAISAGGGEQFF. CDR3 bases: TGTGCCATCAGTGCGGGAGGGGGAGAGCAGTTCTTC.

The sample holds many counts of this clonotype. The DNA of the CDR3 is TGCGCCAGCAGCAAGAAGACAGGGATGAACACTGAAGCTTTCTTT. Translation: CASSKKTGMNTEAFF. This sequence joins TRBV5-1 and TRBJ1-1; 7 nucleotides align to TRBD1. V shed 4 bases and J 0 bases; nucleotides not matched to a gene: 6. Germline values: CDR1 SGHRS, CDR2 YFSETQ. There are 15 residues in the CDR3.

The V gene is TRBV11-3, the J gene TRBJ2-1; TRBD2 aligns across 13 bases. CDR1 and CDR2 (germline): SGHNT, YENEEA. There are 17 residues in the CDR3. The CDR3: CFSSLLGTSGDYNEQFF. Written as DNA, the CDR3 is TGTTTCAGCAGCCTCTTAGGGACTAGCGGGGACTACAATGAGCAGTTCTTC. Combining the CDR3 with reference TRBV11-3 and TRBJ2-1 gives the whole variable domain EAGVVQSPRYKIIEKKQPVAFWCNPISGHNTLYWYLQNLGQGPELLIRYENEEAVDDSQLPKDRFSAERLKGVDSTLKIQPAELGDSAVYLCFSSLLGTSGDYNEQFFGPGTRLTVL.

The V gene is TRBV6-2 or TRBV6-3, the J gene TRBJ2-5; D uncertain. The V gene's germline CDR1 is MNHEY and CDR2 SVGEGT. This CDR3 is built from 14 residues. This chain's CDR3 is CVSSYDERAETQYF. CDR3 nucleotide sequence: TGTGTCAGTAGTTACGACGAGAGAGCGGAGACCCAGTACTTC.

CDR3 DNA sequence: TGTGCCAGCGTAATTGAATGGCCCTCGGGAGCTTTCTTT. Protein sequence: CASVIEWPSGAFF. The V gene is TRBV6-1, the J gene TRBJ1-1; D is uncertain. CDR3 length: 13 residues. Germline V gives CDR1 MNHNS, CDR2 SASEGT. V gave up 8 bases and J gave up 10 bases, with 20 bases separating them.